The subject of this entry is one T cell receptor (beta chain). Produced via immunoSEQ multiplex PCR; TCRdb's table is partial and in-frame only. This sample yields about 36,000 clones, of which over 65% are seen a single time; roughly 2% belongs to the top ten. Germline loops: CDR1 MNHEY, CDR2 SVGAGI. With 5 bases clipped from V and 7 bases from J, the junction kept 4 bases outside the gene matches. The CDR3 length is 13 residues. This specimen comes from a study of blood T cell repertoires in COVID-19. Turning to the study itself: From T cells, B-cell-depleted T cells, or PBMCs came the material, which was cDNA or gDNA.

Sequencing was performed on peripheral blood. This chain joins TRBV6-5 and TRBJ2-1, with TRBD1 matching over 8 bases. The receptor comes from a man aged 55-75 years with active COVID-19. DNA for the CDR3: TGTGCCAGCAGTCGGGACAGGACTAATGAGCAGTTCTTC. Residues: CASSRDRTNEQFF.